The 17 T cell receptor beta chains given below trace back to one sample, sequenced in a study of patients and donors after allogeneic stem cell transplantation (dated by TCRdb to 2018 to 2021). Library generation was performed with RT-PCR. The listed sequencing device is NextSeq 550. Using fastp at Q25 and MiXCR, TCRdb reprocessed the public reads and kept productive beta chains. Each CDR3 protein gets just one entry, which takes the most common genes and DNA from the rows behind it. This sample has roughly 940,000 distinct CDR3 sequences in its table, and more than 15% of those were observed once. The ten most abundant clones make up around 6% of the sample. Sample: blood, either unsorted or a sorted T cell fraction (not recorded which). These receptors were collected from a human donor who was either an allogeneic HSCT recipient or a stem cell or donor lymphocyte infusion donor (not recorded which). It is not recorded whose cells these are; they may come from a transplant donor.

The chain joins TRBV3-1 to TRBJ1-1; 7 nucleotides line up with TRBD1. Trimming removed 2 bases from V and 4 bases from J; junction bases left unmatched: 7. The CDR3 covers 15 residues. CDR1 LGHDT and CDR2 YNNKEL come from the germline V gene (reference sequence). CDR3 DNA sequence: TGTGCCAGCAGCCAAAAGGGGGCGGGGAGCACTGAAGCTTTCTTT. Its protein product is CASSQKGAGSTEAFF. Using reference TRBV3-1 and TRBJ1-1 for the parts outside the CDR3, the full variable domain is DTAVSQTPKYLVTQMGNDKSIKCEQNLGHDTMYWYKQDSKKFLKIMFSYNNKELIINETVPNRFSPKSPDKAHLNLHINSLELGDSAVYFCASSQKGAGSTEAFFGQGTRLTVV.

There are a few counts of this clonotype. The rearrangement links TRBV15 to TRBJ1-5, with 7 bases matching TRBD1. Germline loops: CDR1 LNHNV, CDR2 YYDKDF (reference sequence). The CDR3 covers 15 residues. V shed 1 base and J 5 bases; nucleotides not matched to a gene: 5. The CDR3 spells CATSRGRGGHQPQHF. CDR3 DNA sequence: TGTGCCACCAGCAGAGGCAGAGGGGGCCATCAGCCCCAGCATTTT.

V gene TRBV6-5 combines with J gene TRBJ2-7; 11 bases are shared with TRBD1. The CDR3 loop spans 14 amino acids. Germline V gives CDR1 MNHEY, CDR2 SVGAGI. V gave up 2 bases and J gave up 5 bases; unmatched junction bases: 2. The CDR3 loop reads CASSYTGQGDEQYF. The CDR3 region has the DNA TGTGCCAGCAGTTACACGGGACAGGGGGACGAGCAGTACTTC.

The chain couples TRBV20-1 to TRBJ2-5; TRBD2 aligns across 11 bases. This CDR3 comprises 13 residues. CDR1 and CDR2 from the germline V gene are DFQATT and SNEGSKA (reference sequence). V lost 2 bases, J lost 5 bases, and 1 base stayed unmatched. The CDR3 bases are TGCAGTGCTAGAAGACTAGCGGGGGAGACCCAGTACTTC. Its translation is CSARRLAGETQYF.

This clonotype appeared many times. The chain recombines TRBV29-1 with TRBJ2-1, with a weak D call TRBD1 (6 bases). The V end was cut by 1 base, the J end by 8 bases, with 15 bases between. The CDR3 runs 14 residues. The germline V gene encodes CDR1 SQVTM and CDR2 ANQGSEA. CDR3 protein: CSVEGRIGGDEQFF. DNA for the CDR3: TGCAGCGTTGAAGGGAGAATAGGGGGAGATGAGCAGTTCTTC.

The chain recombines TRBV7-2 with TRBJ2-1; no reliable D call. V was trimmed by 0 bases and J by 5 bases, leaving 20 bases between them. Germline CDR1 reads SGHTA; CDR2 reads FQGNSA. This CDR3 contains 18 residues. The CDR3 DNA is TGTGCCAGCAGCTTAGCCGAGCCCCCCGGAGTAACCCACAATGAGCAGTTCTTC. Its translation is CASSLAEPPGVTHNEQFF.

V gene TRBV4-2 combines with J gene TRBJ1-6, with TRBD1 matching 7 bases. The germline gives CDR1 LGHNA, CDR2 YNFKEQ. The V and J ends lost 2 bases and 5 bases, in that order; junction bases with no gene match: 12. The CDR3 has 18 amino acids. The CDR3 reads CASSQIKGTDLNNSPLHF. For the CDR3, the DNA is TGTGCCAGCAGCCAAATCAAAGGGACAGACCTAAATAATTCACCCCTCCACTTT.

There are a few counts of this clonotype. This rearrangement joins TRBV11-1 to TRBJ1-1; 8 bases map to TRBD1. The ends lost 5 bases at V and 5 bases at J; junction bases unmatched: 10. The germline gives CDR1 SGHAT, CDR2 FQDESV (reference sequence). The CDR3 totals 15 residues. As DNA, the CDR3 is TGTGCCAGCAGCCCTTTCGACAGGGGCGGGACTGAAGCTTTCTTT. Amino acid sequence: CASSPFDRGGTEAFF. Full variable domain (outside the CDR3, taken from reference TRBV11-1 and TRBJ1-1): EAEVAQSPRYKITEKSQAVAFWCDPISGHATLYWYRQILGQGPELLVQFQDESVVDDSQLPKDRFSAERLKGVDSTLKIQPAELGDSAMYLCASSPFDRGGTEAFFGQGTRLTVV.

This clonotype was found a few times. CDR3 protein: CASSPEEGQGFREQFF. CDR3 nucleotide sequence: TGTGCCAGCAGCCCAGAGGAGGGACAGGGTTTTCGGGAGCAGTTCTTC. The chain recombines TRBV11-2 with TRBJ2-1, with 9 bases that match TRBD1. This CDR3 region has 16 residues. Losses at the gene ends were 5 bases for V and 10 bases for J; bases not matched to a gene: 15. Germline V CDR1 and CDR2: SGHAT, FQNNGV.

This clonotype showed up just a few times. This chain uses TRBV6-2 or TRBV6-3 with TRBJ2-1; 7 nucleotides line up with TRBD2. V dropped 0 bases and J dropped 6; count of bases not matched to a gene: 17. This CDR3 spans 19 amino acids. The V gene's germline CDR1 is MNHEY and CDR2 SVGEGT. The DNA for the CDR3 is TGTGCCAGCAGTTACTCGGGTAAAGGCGGTCTAGCGGCCATCAATGAGCAGTTCTTC. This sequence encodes CASSYSGKGGLAAINEQFF.

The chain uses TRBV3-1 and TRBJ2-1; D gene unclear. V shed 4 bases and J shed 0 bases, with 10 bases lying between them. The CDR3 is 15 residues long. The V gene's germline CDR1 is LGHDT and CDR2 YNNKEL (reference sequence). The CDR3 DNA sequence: TGTGCCAGCAGCCCGAAGGCCTACTCCTACAATGAGCAGTTCTTC. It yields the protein CASSPKAYSYNEQFF.

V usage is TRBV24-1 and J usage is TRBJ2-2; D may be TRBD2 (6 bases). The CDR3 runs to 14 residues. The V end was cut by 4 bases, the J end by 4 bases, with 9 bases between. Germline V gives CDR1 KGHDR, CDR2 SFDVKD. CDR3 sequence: CATSDRDFTGELFF. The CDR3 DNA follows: TGTGCCACCAGTGACCGGGACTTCACCGGGGAGCTGTTTTTT.

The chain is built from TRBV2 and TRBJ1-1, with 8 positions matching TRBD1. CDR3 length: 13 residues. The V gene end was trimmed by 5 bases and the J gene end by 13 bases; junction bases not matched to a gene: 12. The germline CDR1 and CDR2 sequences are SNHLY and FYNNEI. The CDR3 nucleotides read TGTGCCAGCAGTCAAGACAGGGGCGTCGGGGATTTCTTT. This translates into CASSQDRGVGDFF.

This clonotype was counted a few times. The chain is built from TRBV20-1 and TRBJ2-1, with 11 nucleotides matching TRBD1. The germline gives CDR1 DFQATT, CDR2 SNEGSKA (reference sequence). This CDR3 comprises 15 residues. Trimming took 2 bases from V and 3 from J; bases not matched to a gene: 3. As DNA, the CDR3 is TGCAGTGCTAGACTCGGGACAGGGGGCTACAATGAGCAGTTCTTC. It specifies CSARLGTGGYNEQFF.

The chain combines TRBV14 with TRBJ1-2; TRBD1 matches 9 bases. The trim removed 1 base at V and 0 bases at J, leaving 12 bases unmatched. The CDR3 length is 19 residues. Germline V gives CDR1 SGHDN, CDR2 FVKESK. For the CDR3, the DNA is TGTGCCAGCAGCCAAGTATGGGACAGGGAGTTCTCAGCTAACTATGGCTACACCTTC. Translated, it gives CASSQVWDREFSANYGYTF.

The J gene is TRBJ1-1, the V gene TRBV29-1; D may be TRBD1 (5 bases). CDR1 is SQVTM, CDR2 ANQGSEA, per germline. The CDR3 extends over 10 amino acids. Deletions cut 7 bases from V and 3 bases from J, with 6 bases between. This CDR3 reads CSGGDTEAFF. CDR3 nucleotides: TGCAGCGGGGGGGACACTGAAGCTTTCTTT.

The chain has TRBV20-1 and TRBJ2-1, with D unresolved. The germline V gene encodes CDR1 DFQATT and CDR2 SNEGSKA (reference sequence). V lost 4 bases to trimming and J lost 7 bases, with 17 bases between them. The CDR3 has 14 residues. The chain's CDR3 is CSAIERKGKNEQFF. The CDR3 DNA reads TGCAGTGCTATAGAGCGCAAAGGTAAAAATGAGCAGTTCTTC.